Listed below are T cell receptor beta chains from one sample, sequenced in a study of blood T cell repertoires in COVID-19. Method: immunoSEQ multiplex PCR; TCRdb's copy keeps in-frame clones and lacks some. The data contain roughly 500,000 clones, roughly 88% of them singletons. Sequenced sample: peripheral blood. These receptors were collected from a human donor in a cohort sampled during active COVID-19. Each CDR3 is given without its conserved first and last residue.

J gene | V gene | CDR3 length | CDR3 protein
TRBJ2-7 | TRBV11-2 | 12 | ASSLGTSLYEQY
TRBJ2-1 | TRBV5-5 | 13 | ASSLSDSFYNEQF
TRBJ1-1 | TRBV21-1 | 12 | ASSGEGVDTEAF
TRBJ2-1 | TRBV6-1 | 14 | ASSDSRGARYNEQF
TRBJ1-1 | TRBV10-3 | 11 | AISATSNTEAF
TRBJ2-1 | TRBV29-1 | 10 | SGETGVHEQF
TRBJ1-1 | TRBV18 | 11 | ASSPTGDTEAF
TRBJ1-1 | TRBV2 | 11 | ASRDIGMGEAF
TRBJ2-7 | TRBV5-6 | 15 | ASSSHGTGRFSYEQY
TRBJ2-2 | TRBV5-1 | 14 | ASSLGLAGAAGELF
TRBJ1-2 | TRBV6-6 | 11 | ASSYGTEYGYT
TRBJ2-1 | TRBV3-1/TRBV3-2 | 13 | ASSTSRDRENEQF
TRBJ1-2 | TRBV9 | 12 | ASSPGRGGSGYT
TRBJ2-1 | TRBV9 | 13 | ASSSADSRNDEQF
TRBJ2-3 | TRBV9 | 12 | ASSVVSSTDTQY
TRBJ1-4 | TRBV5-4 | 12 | ASSLSPANEKLF
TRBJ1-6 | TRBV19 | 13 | ASGIDRGVNSPLH
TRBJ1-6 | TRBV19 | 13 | ASSITGSTNSPLH
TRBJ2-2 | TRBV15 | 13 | ATSRDLDSTGELF
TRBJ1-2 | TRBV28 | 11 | ASSFDSNYGYT
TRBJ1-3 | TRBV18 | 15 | ASSPPVQRVTGNTIY
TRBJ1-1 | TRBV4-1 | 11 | ASSQANRGEAF
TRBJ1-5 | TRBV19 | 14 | ASSIWLGLGNQPQH
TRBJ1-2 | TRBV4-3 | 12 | ASSQEVQAYGYT
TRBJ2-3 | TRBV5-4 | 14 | ASSFRLAGVTDTQY
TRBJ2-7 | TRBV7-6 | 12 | ASSLEGQAYEQY
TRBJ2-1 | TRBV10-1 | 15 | ASSAASGRQFPDEQF
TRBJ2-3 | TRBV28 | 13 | ASTRGQWDTDTQY
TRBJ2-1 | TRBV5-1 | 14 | ASSLAGTSPYNEQF
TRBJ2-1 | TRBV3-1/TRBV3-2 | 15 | ASSQPGLAGSYNEQF
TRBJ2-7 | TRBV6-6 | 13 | ASSLPGLAGTEQY
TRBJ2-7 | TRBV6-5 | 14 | ASSYLSWGRVYEQY
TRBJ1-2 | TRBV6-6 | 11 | ASSYYGQGRYT
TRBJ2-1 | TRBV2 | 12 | ASRLEGTGNEQF
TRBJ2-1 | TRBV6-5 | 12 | ASKREFSYNEQF
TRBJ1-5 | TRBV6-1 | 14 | ASSEAAGGSHQPQH
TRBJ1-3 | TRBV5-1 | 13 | ASSLAGDSGNTIY
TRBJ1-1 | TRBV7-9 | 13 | ASSALSALNTEAF
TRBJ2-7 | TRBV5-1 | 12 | ASSEADPSYEQY
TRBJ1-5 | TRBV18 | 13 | ASSQPGQAGKPQH
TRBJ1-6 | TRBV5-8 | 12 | ASSGQVYNSPLH
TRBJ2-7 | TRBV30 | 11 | AWSGDRAYEQY
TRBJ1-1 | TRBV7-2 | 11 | ASSLEIAIEAF
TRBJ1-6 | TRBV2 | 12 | ASSEGDRASPLH
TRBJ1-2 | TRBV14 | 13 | ASSQWATSIYGYT
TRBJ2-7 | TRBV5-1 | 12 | ASSLGGTDYEQY
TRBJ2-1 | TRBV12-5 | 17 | ASGPRTTLRGSPYNEQF
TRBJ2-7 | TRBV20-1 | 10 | SASSSGYEQY
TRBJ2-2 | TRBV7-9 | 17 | ASSSPKESGITNTGELF
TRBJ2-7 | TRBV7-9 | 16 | ASSSLSRTEGVFHEQY
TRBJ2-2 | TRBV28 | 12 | ASTTGQGTGELF
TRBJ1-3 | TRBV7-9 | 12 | ASRRQGDGNTIY
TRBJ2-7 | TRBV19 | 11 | ASKGGAPGEQY
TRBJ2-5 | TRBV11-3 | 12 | ASSSGQFQETQY
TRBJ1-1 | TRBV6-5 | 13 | ASSYREGVVTEAF
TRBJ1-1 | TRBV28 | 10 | ASSLARTEAF
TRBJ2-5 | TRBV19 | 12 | ASSIDPGSGTQY
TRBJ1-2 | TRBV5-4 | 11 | ASSDDRVEGYT
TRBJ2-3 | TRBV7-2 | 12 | ASSGTGGTDTQY